This T cell receptor beta chain came from a study of cytomegalovirus exposure and HLA in healthy donors. General study points: Presence/absence analyses assumed roughly uniform sequencing depth across donors.

Notes on this clone: As yet, its antigen is unknown.

V was clipped by 4 bases and J by 5 bases, with 10 bases between them. CDR3 length: 12 residues. CDR1 and CDR2 (germline): SGHRS, YFSETQ. The PCR had 60 Vbeta and 13 Jbeta primers. In the original processing: In a later analysis, around 12 million of 65 million to 80 million unique beta chains occurred in at least two donors. Libraries were prepared by immunoSEQ multiplex PCR; TCRdb keeps only in-frame clonotypes and omits some of them. Clone size and V and J calls were adopted from that table, with D and trimming inferred from the DNA. Among about 190,000 clones listed, about 77% were seen once. What was sequenced was PBMCs. The clonotype originates from a man aged 30-40 years in good health and CMV-seropositive. This chain uses TRBV5-1 with TRBJ2-7, with D perhaps TRBD1 (5 bases). In nucleotides, the CDR3 is TGCGCCAGCAGCCCAGGGTTAAACGAGCAGTACTTC. Encoded protein: CASSPGLNEQYF.